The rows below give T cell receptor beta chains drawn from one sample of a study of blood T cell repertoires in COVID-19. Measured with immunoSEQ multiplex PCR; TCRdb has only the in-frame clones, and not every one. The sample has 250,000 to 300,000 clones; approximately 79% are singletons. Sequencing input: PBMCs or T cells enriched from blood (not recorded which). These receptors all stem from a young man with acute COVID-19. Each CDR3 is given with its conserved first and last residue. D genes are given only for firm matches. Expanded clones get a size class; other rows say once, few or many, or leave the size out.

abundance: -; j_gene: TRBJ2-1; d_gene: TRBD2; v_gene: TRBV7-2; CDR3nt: TGTGCCAGCAGCTCCCCAGGGACTAGCGGTTACAATGAGCAGTTCTTC; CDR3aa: CASSSPGTSGYNEQFF
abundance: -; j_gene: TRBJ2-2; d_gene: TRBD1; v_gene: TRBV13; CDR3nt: TGTGCCAGCAGCTTAACGACAGGGGTGGTCGGGGAGCTGTTTTTT; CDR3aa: CASSLTTGVVGELFF
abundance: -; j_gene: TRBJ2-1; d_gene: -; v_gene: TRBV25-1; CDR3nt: TGTGCCAGCAGTGAATGGGGCGAGCAGTTCTTC; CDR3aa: CASSEWGEQFF
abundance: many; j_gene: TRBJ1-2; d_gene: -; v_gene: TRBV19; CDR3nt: TGTGCCAGTAGCAAACAGAGAATTAAGAACACCTTC; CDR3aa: CASSKQRIKNTF
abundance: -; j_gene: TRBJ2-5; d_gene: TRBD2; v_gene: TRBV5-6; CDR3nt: TGTGCCAGCAGCTTGATCCGGAGCGGGGGACCCCAAGAGACCCAGTACTTC; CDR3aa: CASSLIRSGGPQETQYF
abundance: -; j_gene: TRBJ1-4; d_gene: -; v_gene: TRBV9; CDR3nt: TGTGCCAGCAGCCCCGGGGGTACTAATGAAAAACTGTTTTTT; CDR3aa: CASSPGGTNEKLFF
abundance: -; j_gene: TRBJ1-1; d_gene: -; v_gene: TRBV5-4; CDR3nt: TGTGCCAGCAGCCTCACCACAGGCTCGAACACTGAAGCTTTCTTT; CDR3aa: CASSLTTGSNTEAFF
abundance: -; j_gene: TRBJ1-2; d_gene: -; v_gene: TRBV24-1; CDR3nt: TGTGCCACCAGTGATCAGGGGTATGACTATGGCTACACCTTC; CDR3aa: CATSDQGYDYGYTF
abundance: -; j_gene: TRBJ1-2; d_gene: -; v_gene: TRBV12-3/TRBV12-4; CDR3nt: TGTGCCAGCCGCGGGGGGGCTTTTGGCTACACCTTC; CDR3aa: CASRGGAFGYTF
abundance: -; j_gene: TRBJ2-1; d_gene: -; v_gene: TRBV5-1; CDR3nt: TGCGCCAGCAGCCCCCGGGCTAGCTTCCCCTACAATGAGCAGTTCTTC; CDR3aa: CASSPRASFPYNEQFF
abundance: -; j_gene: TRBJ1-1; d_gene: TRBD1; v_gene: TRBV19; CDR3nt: TGTGCCAGTAGGAGAAACTCAAGACAGGGAGGAAACACTGAAGCTTTCTTT; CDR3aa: CASRRNSRQGGNTEAFF
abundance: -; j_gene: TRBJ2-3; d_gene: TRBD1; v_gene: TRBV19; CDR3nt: TGTGCCAGTAAAGAGACAGGGTCGCAGTATTTT; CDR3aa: CASKETGSQYF
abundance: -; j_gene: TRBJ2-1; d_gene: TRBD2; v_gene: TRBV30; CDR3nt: TGTGCCTGGAGGGGACTAGCGGGAGCCTACAATGAGCAGTTCTTC; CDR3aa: CAWRGLAGAYNEQFF
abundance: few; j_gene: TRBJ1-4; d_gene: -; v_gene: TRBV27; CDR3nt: TGTGCCAGCAGCCGGGGAGCGTCTGGGAATGAAAAACTGTTTTTT; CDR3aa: CASSRGASGNEKLFF
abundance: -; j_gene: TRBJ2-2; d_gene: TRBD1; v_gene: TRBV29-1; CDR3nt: TGCAGCGCCCACGGGACAGGGGGCCTCGGGGAGCTGTTTTTT; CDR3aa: CSAHGTGGLGELFF
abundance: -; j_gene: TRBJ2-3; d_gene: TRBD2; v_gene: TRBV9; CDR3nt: TGTGCCAGCAGCCCCAACCCCTCCGGGCTAGCGGGAGGGACGCAGTATTTT; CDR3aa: CASSPNPSGLAGGTQYF
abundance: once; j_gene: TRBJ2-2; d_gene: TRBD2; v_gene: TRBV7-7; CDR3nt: TGTGCTAGCAGCCTAGCGGGGGGGCCGAACACCGGGGAGCTGTTTTTT; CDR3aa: CASSLAGGPNTGELFF
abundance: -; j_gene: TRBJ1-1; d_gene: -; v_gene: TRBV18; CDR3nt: TGTGCCAGCTCGGCCCTGGGGGGTACTGAAGCTTTCTTT; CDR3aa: CASSALGGTEAFF
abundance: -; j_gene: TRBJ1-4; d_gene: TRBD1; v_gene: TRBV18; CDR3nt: TGTGCCAGCCAAAGGGATGGACAGGCCTGGAGACTGTTTTTT; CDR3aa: CASQRDGQAWRLFF
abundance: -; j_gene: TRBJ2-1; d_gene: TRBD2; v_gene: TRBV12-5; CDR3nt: TGTGCTAGTGGAGGTGGGCTAGCGGGAGTTGTCAGCTACAATGAGCAGTTCTTC; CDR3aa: CASGGGLAGVVSYNEQFF
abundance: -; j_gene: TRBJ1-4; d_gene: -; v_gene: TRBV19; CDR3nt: TGTGCCAGTAGTGCGCGAACGGGAGAACTAGATGAAAAACTGTTTTTT; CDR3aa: CASSARTGELDEKLFF
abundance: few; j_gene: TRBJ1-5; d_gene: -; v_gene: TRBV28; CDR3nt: TGTGCCAGCAGTTCCCCGAATCAGCCCCAGCATTTT; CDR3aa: CASSSPNQPQHF
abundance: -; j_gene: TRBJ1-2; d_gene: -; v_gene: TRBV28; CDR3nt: TGTGCCAGCAGTTTACCGGCTAACTATGGCTACACCTTC; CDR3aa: CASSLPANYGYTF
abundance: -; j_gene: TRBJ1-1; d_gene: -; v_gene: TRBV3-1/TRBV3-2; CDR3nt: TGTGCCAGCACCCAGACAGGCACTGAAGCTTTCTTT; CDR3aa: CASTQTGTEAFF
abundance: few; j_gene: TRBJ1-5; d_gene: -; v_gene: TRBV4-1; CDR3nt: TGCGCCAGCAGCCACACCAGGGATAGCAATCAGCCCCAGCATTTT; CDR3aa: CASSHTRDSNQPQHF
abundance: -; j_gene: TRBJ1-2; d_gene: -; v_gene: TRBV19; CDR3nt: TGTGCCAGTAGTATCTATAGCCTCTATGGCTACACCTTC; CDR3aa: CASSIYSLYGYTF
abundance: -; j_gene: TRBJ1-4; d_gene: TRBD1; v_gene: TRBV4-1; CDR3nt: TGCGCCAGCAGCTACTTGAGGGGACAGCCAAATGAAAAACTGTTTTTT; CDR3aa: CASSYLRGQPNEKLFF
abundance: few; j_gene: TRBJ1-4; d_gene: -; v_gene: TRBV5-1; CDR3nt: TGCGCCAGCAGCCCGGACAGCGAAAAACTGTTTTTT; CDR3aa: CASSPDSEKLFF